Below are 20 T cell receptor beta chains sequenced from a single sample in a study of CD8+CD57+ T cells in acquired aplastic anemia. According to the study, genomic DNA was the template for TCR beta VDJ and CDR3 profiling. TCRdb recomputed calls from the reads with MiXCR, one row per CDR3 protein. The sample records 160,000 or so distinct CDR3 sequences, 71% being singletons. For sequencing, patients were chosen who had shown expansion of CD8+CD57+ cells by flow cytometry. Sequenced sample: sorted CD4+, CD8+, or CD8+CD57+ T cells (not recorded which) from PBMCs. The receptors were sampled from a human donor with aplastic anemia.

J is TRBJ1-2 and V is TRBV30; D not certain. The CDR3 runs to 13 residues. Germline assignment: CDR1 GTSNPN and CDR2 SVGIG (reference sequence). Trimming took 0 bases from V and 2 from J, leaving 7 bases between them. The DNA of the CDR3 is TGTGCCTGGAGTGTAGGACTGAACTATGGCTACACCTTC. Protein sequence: CAWSVGLNYGYTF.

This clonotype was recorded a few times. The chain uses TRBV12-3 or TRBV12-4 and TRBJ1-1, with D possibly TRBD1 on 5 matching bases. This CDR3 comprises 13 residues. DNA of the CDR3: TGTGCTCTGAAAAGGGGTTGGAACACTGAAGCTTTCTTT. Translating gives CALKRGWNTEAFF.

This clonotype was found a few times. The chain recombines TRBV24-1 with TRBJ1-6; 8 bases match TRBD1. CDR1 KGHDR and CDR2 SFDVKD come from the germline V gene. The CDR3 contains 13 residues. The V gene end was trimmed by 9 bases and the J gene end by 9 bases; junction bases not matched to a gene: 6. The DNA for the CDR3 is TGTGCCACCCAGGACAGGGAAGCTTCACCCCTCCACTTT. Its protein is CATQDREASPLHF.

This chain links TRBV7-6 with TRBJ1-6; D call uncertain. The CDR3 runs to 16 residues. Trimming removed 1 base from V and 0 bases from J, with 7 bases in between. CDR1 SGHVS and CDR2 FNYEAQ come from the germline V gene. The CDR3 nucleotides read TGTGCCAGCAGCTTAGAAGGGAGCTCCTATAATTCACCCCTCCACTTT. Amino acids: CASSLEGSSYNSPLHF. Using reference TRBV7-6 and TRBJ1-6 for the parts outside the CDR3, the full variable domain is GAGVSQSPRYKVTKRGQDVALRCDPISGHVSLYWYRQALGQGPEFLTYFNYEAQQDKSGLPNDRFSAERPEGSISTLTIQRTEQRDSAMYRCASSLEGSSYNSPLHFGNGTRLTVT.

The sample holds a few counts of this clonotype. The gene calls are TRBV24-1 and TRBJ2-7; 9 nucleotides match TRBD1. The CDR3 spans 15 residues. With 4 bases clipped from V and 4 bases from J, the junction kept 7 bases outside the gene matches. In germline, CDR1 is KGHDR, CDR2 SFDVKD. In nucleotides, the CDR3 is TGTGCCACCAGTGACCCCGGGACAGGGAAGTACGAGCAGTACTTC. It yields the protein CATSDPGTGKYEQYF.

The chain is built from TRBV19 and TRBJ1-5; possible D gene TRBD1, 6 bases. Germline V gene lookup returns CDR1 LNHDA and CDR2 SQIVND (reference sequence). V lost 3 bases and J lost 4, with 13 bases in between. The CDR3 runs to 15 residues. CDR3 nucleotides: TGTGCCAGTAGTATGATGACAGGCGTAAATCAGCCCCAGCATTTT. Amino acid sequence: CASSMMTGVNQPQHF.

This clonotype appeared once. CDR3 nucleotides: TGTGCCAGCAGCTTAGCAAGCGGGATTACCACGGTGGATGAGCAGTTCTTC. Its protein is CASSLASGITTVDEQFF. The J gene is TRBJ2-1, the V gene TRBV7-6; 7 bases align to TRBD2. The ends lost 0 bases at V and 8 bases at J; junction bases unmatched: 13. This CDR3 contains 17 residues. Looked up from germline, CDR1 is SGHVS and CDR2 is FNYEAQ.

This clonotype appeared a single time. As DNA, the CDR3 is TGCAGCGTTGAACGGGACAGGGGGCGAGAGACCCAGTACTTC. This translates into CSVERDRGRETQYF. J is TRBJ2-5 and V is TRBV29-1, with 12 bases that match TRBD1. This CDR3 contains 14 residues. With V trimmed by 2 bases and J by 4 bases, 2 bases remained unmatched. Germline V gene data show CDR1 as SQVTM and CDR2 as ANQGSEA.

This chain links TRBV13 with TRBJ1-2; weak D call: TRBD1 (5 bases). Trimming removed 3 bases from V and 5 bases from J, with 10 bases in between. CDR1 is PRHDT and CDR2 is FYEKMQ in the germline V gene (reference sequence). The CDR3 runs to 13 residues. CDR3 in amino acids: CASSLGERYGYTF. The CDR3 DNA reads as TGTGCCAGCAGCTTGGGGGAGAGGTATGGCTACACCTTC.

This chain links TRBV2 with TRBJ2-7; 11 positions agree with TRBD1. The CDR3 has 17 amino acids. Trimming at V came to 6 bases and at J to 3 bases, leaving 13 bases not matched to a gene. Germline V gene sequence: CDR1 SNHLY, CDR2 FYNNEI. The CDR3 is CASSYPRAGTGGYEQYF. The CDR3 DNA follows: TGTGCCAGCAGCTACCCCCGGGCCGGGACAGGGGGCTACGAGCAGTACTTC. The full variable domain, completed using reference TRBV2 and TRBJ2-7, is EPEVTQTPSHQVTQMGQEVILRCVPISNHLYFYWYRQILGQKVEFLVSFYNNEISEKSEIFDDQFSVERPDGSNFTLKIRSTKLEDSAMYFCASSYPRAGTGGYEQYFGPGTRLTVT.

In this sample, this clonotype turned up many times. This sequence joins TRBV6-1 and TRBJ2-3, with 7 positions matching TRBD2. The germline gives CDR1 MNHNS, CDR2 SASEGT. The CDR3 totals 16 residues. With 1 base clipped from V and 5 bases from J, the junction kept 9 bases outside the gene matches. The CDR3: CASSEVAGDPKDTQYF. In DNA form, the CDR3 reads TGTGCCAGCAGTGAAGTAGCGGGCGACCCTAAAGATACGCAGTATTTT.

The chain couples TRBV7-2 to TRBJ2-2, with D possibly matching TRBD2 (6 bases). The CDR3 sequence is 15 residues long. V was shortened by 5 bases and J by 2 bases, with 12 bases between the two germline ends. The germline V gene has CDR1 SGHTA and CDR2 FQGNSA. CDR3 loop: CASSLRDLNTGELFF. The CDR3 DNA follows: TGTGCCAGCAGCCTTCGGGACTTAAACACCGGGGAGCTGTTTTTT.

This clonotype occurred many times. The DNA for the CDR3 is TGTGCCAGCAGCTTAGAAACGCAGGGAGCAGATACGCAGTATTTT. Its protein product is CASSLETQGADTQYF. The genes are TRBV11-2 and TRBJ2-3; D tentatively fits TRBD1 or TRBD2 (5 bases each). Trimming took off 0 bases at V and 4 bases at J, with 11 bases between the two ends. CDR1 is SGHAT, CDR2 FQNNGV, per germline. The CDR3 contains 15 residues.

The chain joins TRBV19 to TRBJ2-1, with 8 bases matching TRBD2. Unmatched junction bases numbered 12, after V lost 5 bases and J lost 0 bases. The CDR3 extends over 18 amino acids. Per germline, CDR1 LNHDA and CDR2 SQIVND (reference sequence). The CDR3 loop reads CASSPRGGQASSYNEQFF. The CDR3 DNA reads TGTGCCAGTAGTCCCCGGGGGGGGCAGGCGAGCTCCTACAATGAGCAGTTCTTC.

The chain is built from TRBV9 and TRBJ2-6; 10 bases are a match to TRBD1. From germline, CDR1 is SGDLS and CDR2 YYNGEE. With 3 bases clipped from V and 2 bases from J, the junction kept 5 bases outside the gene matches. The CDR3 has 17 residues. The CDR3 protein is CASSGQGAQTGANVLTF. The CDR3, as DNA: TGTGCCAGCAGCGGACAGGGGGCGCAGACTGGGGCCAACGTCCTGACTTTC.

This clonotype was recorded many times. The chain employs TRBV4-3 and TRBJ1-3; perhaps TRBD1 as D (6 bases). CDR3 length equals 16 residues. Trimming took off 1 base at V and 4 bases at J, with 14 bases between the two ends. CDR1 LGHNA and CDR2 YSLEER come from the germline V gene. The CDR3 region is CASSQGTGAGGNTIYF. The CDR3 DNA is TGCGCCAGCAGCCAAGGGACGGGGGCTGGAGGAAACACCATATATTTT.

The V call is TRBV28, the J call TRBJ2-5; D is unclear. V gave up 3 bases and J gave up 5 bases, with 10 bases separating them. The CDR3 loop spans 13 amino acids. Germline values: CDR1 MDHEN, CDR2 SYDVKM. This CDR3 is CASSLPGFETQYF. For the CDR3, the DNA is TGTGCCAGCAGTTTGCCGGGTTTCGAGACCCAGTACTTC. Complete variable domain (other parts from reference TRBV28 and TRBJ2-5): DVKVTQSSRYLVKRTGEKVFLECVQDMDHENMFWYRQDPGLGLRLIYFSYDVKMKEKGDIPEGYSVSREKKERFSLILESASTNQTSMYLCASSLPGFETQYFGPGTRLLVL.

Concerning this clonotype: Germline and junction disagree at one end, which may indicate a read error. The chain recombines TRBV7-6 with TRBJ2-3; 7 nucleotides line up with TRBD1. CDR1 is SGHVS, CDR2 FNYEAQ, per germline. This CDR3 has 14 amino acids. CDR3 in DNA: TGCGCCAGCAGAACCGGACAGGGCACAGATACGCAGTATTTT. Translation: CASRTGQGTDTQYF.

Here the CDR3 DNA reads TGCAGCGTTGAGGTCGGGTCCTACGAGCAGTACTTC. Protein sequence: CSVEVGSYEQYF. V and J are TRBV29-1 and TRBJ2-7; D is ambiguous. Germline CDR1 SQVTM, CDR2 ANQGSEA. This CDR3 is built from 12 residues. The V end was cut by 3 bases, the J end by 1 base, with 7 bases between.

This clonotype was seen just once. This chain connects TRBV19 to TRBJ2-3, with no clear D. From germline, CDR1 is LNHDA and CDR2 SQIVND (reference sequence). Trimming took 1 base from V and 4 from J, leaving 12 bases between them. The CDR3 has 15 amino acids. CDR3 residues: CASSIVSAGSDTQYF. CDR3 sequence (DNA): TGTGCCAGTAGTATAGTATCGGCAGGTTCAGATACGCAGTATTTT.